One sample yielded the 17 T cell receptor beta chains listed below, sequenced in a study of T cell responses to AZD1222 COVID-19 vaccine. Assay: immunoSEQ multiplex PCR; the TCRdb copy retains only in-frame clones and omits some. The data show 75,000 to 95,000 clones, about 85% seen once. The specimen was peripheral blood, collected 28 days after the second AZD1222 dose. Receptor source: an adult who received the AZD1222 COVID-19 vaccine.

The chain uses TRBV9 and TRBJ1-2; 8 nucleotides align to TRBD1. This CDR3 contains 13 residues. Germline CDR1 and CDR2: SGDLS and YYNGEE. J was trimmed by 6 bases and V by 4 bases; bases with no gene match: 5. The chain's CDR3 is CASSMGQADGYTF. In DNA, the CDR3 is TGTGCCAGCAGCATGGGACAGGCAGATGGCTACACCTTC.

The chain employs TRBV10-3 and TRBJ2-7; 9 bases fit TRBD1. Germline CDR1 is ENHRY and CDR2 is SYGVKD. V shed 3 bases, J shed 3 bases, and the junction held 18 bases outside the gene matches. The CDR3 consists of 19 residues. For the CDR3, the DNA is TGTGCCATCAGTGACCCCGCCTTCGGGACAGGGAGGAAGGGCTACGAGCAGTACTTC. Amino acids: CAISDPAFGTGRKGYEQYF.

The chain uses TRBV13 and TRBJ2-1; 8 nucleotides match TRBD1. The CDR3 covers 16 residues. The germline V gene encodes CDR1 PRHDT and CDR2 FYEKMQ (reference sequence). Trimming at V came to 5 bases and at J to 0 bases, leaving 6 bases not matched to a gene. CDR3 loop: CASSERTGSSYNEQFF. The CDR3 nucleotides read TGTGCCAGCAGCGAGCGGACAGGGAGCTCCTACAATGAGCAGTTCTTC.

V is TRBV28 and J is TRBJ2-4; 11 nucleotides agree with TRBD2. CDR1 and CDR2 from the germline V gene are MDHEN and SYDVKM. V was pared by 3 bases and J by 3 bases, with 7 bases of the junction left unmatched. The CDR3 is made up of 17 amino acids. The CDR3 coding sequence is TGTGCCAGCAGTTTCGACGCCGGGACTAGCGGCAAAAACATTCAGTACTTC. This codes for CASSFDAGTSGKNIQYF.

This sequence joins TRBV20-1 and TRBJ2-3; D uncertain. The CDR3 sequence is 11 residues long. The germline CDR1 and CDR2 sequences are DFQATT and SNEGSKA (reference sequence). The V gene lost 5 bases and the J gene lost 4 bases, with 7 bases spanning the gap. The CDR3 protein is CSAAPADTQYF. The CDR3 coding sequence is TGCAGTGCTGCCCCCGCAGATACGCAGTATTTT.

The chain links TRBV24-1 to TRBJ2-5; tentatively, D is TRBD2 (6 bases). This CDR3 is built from 16 residues. Trimming removed 4 bases from V and 2 bases from J, with 16 bases in between. The germline V gene encodes CDR1 KGHDR and CDR2 SFDVKD. The CDR3 loop reads CATSDDTAGRQETQYF. DNA of the CDR3: TGTGCCACCAGTGACGATACTGCGGGGAGGCAAGAGACCCAGTACTTC.

There are a few counts of this clone. The rearrangement uses TRBV7-9 and TRBJ1-1; unclear D gene. The CDR3 is 15 amino acids. Germline V gives CDR1 SEHNR, CDR2 FQNEAQ (reference sequence). V was shortened by 4 bases and J by 5 bases, with 17 bases between the two germline ends. The CDR3, as DNA: TGTGCCAGCAGCTCACGTTTCGCCCAAGAAACTGAAGCTTTCTTT. Translation gives CASSSRFAQETEAFF.

The chain joins TRBV6-6 to TRBJ2-1; tentatively, D is TRBD1 (5 bases). The CDR3 is 13 residues long. V was pared by 0 bases and J by 12 bases, with 12 bases between. Germline CDR1 and CDR2: MNHNY and SVGAGI (reference sequence). CDR3 protein: CASSYSQGDRQFF. The CDR3 DNA reads TGTGCCAGCAGTTACTCCCAGGGTGATCGGCAGTTCTTC.

The rearrangement joins TRBV14 to TRBJ2-4; the match to TRBD1 covers 11 bases. The CDR3 has 16 residues. The germline gives CDR1 SGHDN, CDR2 FVKESK. The ends lost 2 bases at V and 3 bases at J; junction bases unmatched: 3. CDR3 residues: CASSQLGTGGKNIQYF. CDR3 DNA: TGTGCCAGCAGCCAATTGGGGACAGGGGGCAAAAACATTCAGTACTTC.

The chain recombines TRBV18 with TRBJ1-5, with D tentatively TRBD1 (6 bases). This CDR3 is built from 16 residues. Germline V CDR1 and CDR2: KGHSH, LQKENI. Trimming left V 2 bases short and J 2 bases short, with 13 bases between. The CDR3 sequence: CASSPIRGRGNQPQHF. The CDR3 nucleotides are TGTGCCAGCTCACCAATCAGGGGACGGGGCAATCAGCCCCAGCATTTT.

The chain uses TRBV19 and TRBJ1-1; 8 bases line up with TRBD1. The junction had 6 bases not matched to a gene; V was cut back by 1 base and J by 11 bases. Germline V gives CDR1 LNHDA, CDR2 SQIVND (reference sequence). The CDR3 sequence is 13 residues long. CDR3 sequence reads: CASSIVPTGDAFF. The CDR3 DNA reads as TGTGCCAGTAGTATAGTCCCGACAGGGGATGCTTTCTTT.

The chain employs TRBV29-1 and TRBJ1-2; D gene uncertain. Trimming shortened V by 5 bases and J by 7 bases, and 11 bases separated the two germline ends. This CDR3 has 11 amino acids. Germline CDR1 is SQVTM and CDR2 is ANQGSEA. CDR3 in DNA: TGCAGCGTTCCAGGAATCCTTGGCTACACCTTC. Protein product: CSVPGILGYTF.

This chain uses TRBV4-2 with TRBJ2-1, with TRBD2 matching 11 bases. V was pared by 4 bases and J by 7 bases, with 15 bases of the junction left unmatched. CDR1 LGHNA and CDR2 YNFKEQ come from the germline V gene. There are 18 residues in the CDR3. The CDR3 protein is CASSLGIAGGPVRNEQFF. The CDR3 bases are TGTGCCAGCAGCCTTGGTATAGCGGGGGGGCCGGTTCGTAATGAGCAGTTCTTC.

The rearrangement joins TRBV28 to TRBJ2-1, with TRBD2 as a possible D gene (6 bases). V was cut by 10 bases and J by 6 bases, with 13 bases left in between. Germline CDR1 is MDHEN and CDR2 is SYDVKM. CDR3 length: 12 amino acids. The CDR3 loop reads CATWSGVNEQFF. DNA of the CDR3: TGTGCCACCTGGTCGGGAGTCAATGAGCAGTTCTTC.

The rearrangement uses TRBV4-2 and TRBJ2-7, with TRBD2 matching 8 bases. There are 17 residues in the CDR3. V was clipped by 4 bases and J by 0 bases; unmatched bases: 11. Germline V gene lookup returns CDR1 LGHNA and CDR2 YNFKEQ. DNA for the CDR3: TGTGCCAGCAGCCCGTTCCCCGTAGCGGGGAGCTCCTACGAGCAGTACTTC. This translates into CASSPFPVAGSSYEQYF.

The chain has TRBV19 and TRBJ2-1, with 11 bases identical to TRBD2. Losses at the gene ends were 5 bases for V and 9 bases for J; bases not matched to a gene: 6. CDR1 is LNHDA and CDR2 is SQIVND in the germline V gene (reference sequence). The CDR3 runs to 14 residues. The CDR3 DNA follows: TGTGCCAGTAGTGCACTAGCGGGAGAAGGTGAGCAGTTCTTC. Encoded protein: CASSALAGEGEQFF.

V usage is TRBV5-6 and J usage is TRBJ2-5; 8 bases line up with TRBD2. This CDR3 comprises 15 residues. In germline, CDR1 is SGHDT, CDR2 YYEEEE. V lost 2 bases to trimming and J lost 4 bases; unmatched junction nucleotides: 7. The CDR3 bases are TGTGCCAGCAGCTTTTGGGGAGCGGGGGTAGAGACCCAGTACTTC. Translated, it gives CASSFWGAGVETQYF.